This paragraph covers one T cell receptor beta chain sequence. The repertoire was sequenced with immunoSEQ multiplex PCR; TCRdb's copy has only in-frame clones and lacks some. The sample lists around 61,000 clones, 97% seen once, with over 0.15% in the top ten. These data come from a study of technical replicates of blood from a few donors. This TCR was recovered from a human donor in good health. The sequenced material came from T cells isolated from PBMCs.

As DNA, the CDR3 is TGTGCCAGTAGTCCAAGATTAGCGGGGATCCTCCCCTACGAGCAGTACTTC. Amino acid sequence: CASSPRLAGILPYEQYF. The J gene is TRBJ2-7, the V gene TRBV19; 8 positions agree with TRBD2. Trimming at V came to 5 bases and at J to 2 bases, leaving 14 bases not matched to a gene. This CDR3 comprises 17 residues. Germline V CDR1 and CDR2: LNHDA, SQIVND (reference sequence).